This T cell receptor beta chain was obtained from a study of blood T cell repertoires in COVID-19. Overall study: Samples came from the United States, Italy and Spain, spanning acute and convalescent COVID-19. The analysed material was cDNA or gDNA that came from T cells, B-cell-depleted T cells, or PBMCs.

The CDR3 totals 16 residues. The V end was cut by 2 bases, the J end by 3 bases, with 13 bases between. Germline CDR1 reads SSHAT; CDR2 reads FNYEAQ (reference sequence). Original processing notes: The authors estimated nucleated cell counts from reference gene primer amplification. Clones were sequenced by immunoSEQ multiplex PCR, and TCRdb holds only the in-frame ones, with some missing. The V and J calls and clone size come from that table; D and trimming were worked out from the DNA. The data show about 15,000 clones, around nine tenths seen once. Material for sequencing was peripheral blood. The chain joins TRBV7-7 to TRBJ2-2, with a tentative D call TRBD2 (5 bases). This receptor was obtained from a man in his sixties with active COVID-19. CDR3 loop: CASSLIGGLDTGELFF. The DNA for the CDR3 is TGTGCCAGCAGCTTAATTGGAGGTCTGGACACCGGGGAGCTGTTTTTT.